Presented here are 13 T cell receptor beta chains from one specimen sequenced in a study of T cell responses to AZD1222 COVID-19 vaccine. Assay: immunoSEQ multiplex PCR; the TCRdb copy retains only in-frame clones and omits some. The table includes approximately 160,000 clones, more than 85% detected once. This specimen was peripheral blood, taken on day 0 of AZD1222 vaccination. These receptors were obtained from an adult in good health.

V and J are TRBV2 and TRBJ1-5, with D possibly TRBD1 on 6 matching bases. V lost 3 bases and J lost 2, with 14 bases in between. The CDR3 runs 16 residues. In germline, CDR1 is SNHLY, CDR2 FYNNEI. The CDR3 loop reads CASSDSGARGNQPQHF. CDR3 nucleotides: TGTGCCAGCAGTGACTCGGGGGCAAGGGGCAATCAGCCCCAGCATTTT.

The CDR3 spells CATLRGGRRETQYF. In DNA, the CDR3 is TGTGCCACCCTGAGGGGGGGGCGCCGGGAGACCCAGTACTTC. V usage is TRBV15 and J usage is TRBJ2-5, with D possibly TRBD2 on 7 matching bases. Germline values: CDR1 LNHNV, CDR2 YYDKDF (reference sequence). V was clipped by 8 bases and J by 5 bases, with 18 bases between them. This CDR3 is 14 amino acids long.

The rearrangement joins TRBV5-1 to TRBJ1-6, with D hard to call. Germline lookup yields CDR1 SGHRS and CDR2 YFSETQ. The length of the CDR3 is 14 residues. With 5 bases removed from V and 13 bases from J, the gap between germline ends came to 19 bases. In nucleotides, the CDR3 is TGCGCCAGCAGGGCGGGCCAAGACGGTTCGCCCCTCCACTTT. Translated, it gives CASRAGQDGSPLHF.

CDR3 DNA sequence: TGTGCCAGCAGCTTAGATACTGGTTACAATGAGCAGTTCTTC. This codes for CASSLDTGYNEQFF. The chain links TRBV7-9 to TRBJ2-1; D is undetermined. CDR3 size: 14 residues. Trimming removed 1 base from V and 4 bases from J, with 8 bases in between. The V gene's germline CDR1 is SEHNR and CDR2 FQNEAQ (reference sequence).

The CDR3 nucleotides read TGTGCCAGCAGCTTATGGGGCGAGGAGACCCAGTACTTC. Residues: CASSLWGEETQYF. V gene TRBV7-9 combines with J gene TRBJ2-5, with D possibly TRBD1 on 5 matching bases. The CDR3 totals 13 residues. CDR1 SEHNR and CDR2 FQNEAQ come from the germline V gene (reference sequence). With 2 bases removed from V and 5 bases from J, the gap between germline ends came to 9 bases.

The rearrangement links TRBV28 to TRBJ2-7; D is tentatively TRBD1 or TRBD2 (5 bases each). The CDR3 consists of 15 residues. V was clipped by 5 bases and J by 4 bases, with 18 bases between them. Germline values: CDR1 MDHEN, CDR2 SYDVKM. The CDR3 sequence: CASSVTTGRPYEQYF. The CDR3 DNA follows: TGTGCCAGCAGTGTTACTACGGGACGGCCATACGAGCAGTACTTC.

The rearrangement links TRBV7-9 to TRBJ1-1, with D uncertain. Germline assignment: CDR1 SEHNR and CDR2 FQNEAQ (reference sequence). This CDR3 has 14 amino acids. V was trimmed by 0 bases and J by 11 bases, leaving 16 bases between them. The CDR3 sequence: CASSLAAVGTAAFF. CDR3 bases: TGTGCCAGCAGCTTAGCAGCGGTTGGCACAGCCGCTTTCTTT.

V gene TRBV11-2 combines with J gene TRBJ2-1; 8 nucleotides agree with TRBD2. Losses at the gene ends were 3 bases for V and 9 bases for J; bases not matched to a gene: 13. This CDR3 has 16 residues. Per germline, CDR1 SGHAT and CDR2 FQNNGV. CDR3 in DNA: TGTGCCAGCAGCTTGACCTCCGGGACTAGTTTTGGTGAGCAGTTCTTC. As protein: CASSLTSGTSFGEQFF. Together with reference TRBV11-2 and TRBJ2-1, the CDR3 gives the full variable domain: EAGVAQSPRYKIIEKRQSVAFWCNPISGHATLYWYQQILGQGPKLLIQFQNNGVVDDSQLPKDRFSAERLKGVDSTLKIQPAKLEDSAVYLCASSLTSGTSFGEQFFGPGTRLTVL.

The chain recombines TRBV6-5 with TRBJ1-2, with D perhaps matching TRBD1 (5 bases). From germline, CDR1 is MNHEY and CDR2 SVGAGI. V lost 6 bases to trimming and J lost 6 bases, with 20 bases between them. CDR3 length equals 15 residues. The CDR3 spells CASRSGRGVLDGYTF. In nucleotides, the CDR3 is TGTGCCAGCAGGAGCGGCCGGGGCGTTTTGGATGGCTACACCTTC.

The chain employs TRBV4-1 and TRBJ2-1; D possibly uses TRBD1 or TRBD2 (6 bases each). This CDR3 has 15 amino acids. In germline, CDR1 is MGHRA, CDR2 YSYEKL. Trimming removed 2 bases from V and 4 bases from J, with 12 bases in between. The CDR3 sequence: CASSQLEGGYNEQFF. In DNA, the CDR3 is TGCGCCAGCAGCCAATTAGAGGGGGGATACAATGAGCAGTTCTTC.

The chain employs TRBV29-1 and TRBJ2-1; 11 nucleotides match TRBD2. Per germline, CDR1 SQVTM and CDR2 ANQGSEA. This CDR3 has 16 residues. V was pared by 7 bases and J by 4 bases, with 12 bases of the junction left unmatched. Written as DNA, the CDR3 is TGCAGCGGTTTAGCGGGGGGGCCAGCAAGATACAATGAGCAGTTCTTC. Translated: CSGLAGGPARYNEQFF.

The chain employs TRBV7-2 and TRBJ2-1; maybe TRBD2 (6 bases). Germline loops: CDR1 SGHTA, CDR2 FQGNSA. The CDR3 sequence is 13 residues long. V was trimmed by 1 base and J by 8 bases, leaving 9 bases between them. CDR3 nucleotides: TGTGCCAGCAGCTTAGGCGGGGTGGATGAGCAGTTCTTC. Protein sequence: CASSLGGVDEQFF.

This clone was detected only once. The chain combines TRBV6-6 with TRBJ2-1, with D perhaps matching TRBD1 (6 bases). The length of the CDR3 is 12 residues. Germline V gives CDR1 MNHNY, CDR2 SVGAGI (reference sequence). Trimming pared 0 bases from V and 9 bases from J, leaving 6 bases between. CDR3 nucleotides: TGTGCCAGCAGTTACTCAGGGGGTGAGCAGTTCTTC. This sequence encodes CASSYSGGEQFF.